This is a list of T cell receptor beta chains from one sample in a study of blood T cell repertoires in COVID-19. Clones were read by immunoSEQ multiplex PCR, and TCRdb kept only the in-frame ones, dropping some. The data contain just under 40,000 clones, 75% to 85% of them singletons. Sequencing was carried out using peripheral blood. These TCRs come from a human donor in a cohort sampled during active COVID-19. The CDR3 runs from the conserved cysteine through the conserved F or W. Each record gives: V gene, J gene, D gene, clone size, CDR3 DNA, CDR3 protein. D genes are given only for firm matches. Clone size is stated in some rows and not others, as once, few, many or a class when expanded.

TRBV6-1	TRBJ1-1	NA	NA	TGTGCCAGCAGTGAACACGTAGAGAACACTGAAGCTTTCTTT	CASSEHVENTEAFF
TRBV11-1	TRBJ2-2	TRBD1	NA	TGTGCCAGCAGCTACAGGACAGGGACGACCGGGGAGCTGTTTTTT	CASSYRTGTTGELFF
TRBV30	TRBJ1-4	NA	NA	TGTGCCTGGAGTGTTTTTGACAGAAAACTGTTTTTT	CAWSVFDRKLFF
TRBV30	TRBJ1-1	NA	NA	TGTGCCTGGAGGTCAGGTCCGAACACTGAAGCTTTCTTT	CAWRSGPNTEAFF
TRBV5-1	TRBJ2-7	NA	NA	TGCGCCAGCAGCCCAATGAGCGGGACACCTAGCTCCTACGAGCAGTACTTC	CASSPMSGTPSSYEQYF
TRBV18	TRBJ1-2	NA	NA	TGTGCCAGCTCACCGGACCGTAGCGAGGGCTACACCTTC	CASSPDRSEGYTF
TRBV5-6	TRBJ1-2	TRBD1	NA	TGTGCCAGCAGCTTGGGGACAGGTCCCTCGCAGCCCTATGGCTACACCTTC	CASSLGTGPSQPYGYTF
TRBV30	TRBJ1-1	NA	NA	TGTGCCTGGACACGGGGCACTGAAGCTTTCTTT	CAWTRGTEAFF
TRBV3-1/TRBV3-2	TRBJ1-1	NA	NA	TGTGCCAGCAGCCAAGCGACAGGAGGAAGTGAAGCTTTCTTT	CASSQATGGSEAFF
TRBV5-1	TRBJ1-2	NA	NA	TGCGCCAGCAGCGCTGACAGGTACTATGGCTACACCTTC	CASSADRYYGYTF
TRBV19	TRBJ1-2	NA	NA	TGTGCCAGTAGTATAGATACCAGGTACTATGGCTACACCTTC	CASSIDTRYYGYTF
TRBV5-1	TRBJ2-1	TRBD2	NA	TGCGCCAGCAGCTTAGCGGGAGGGATTAATGAGCAGTTCTTC	CASSLAGGINEQFF
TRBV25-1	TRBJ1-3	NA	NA	TGTGCCAGCAGTGAGATGGGGGCCTACTCTGGAAACACCATATATTTT	CASSEMGAYSGNTIYF
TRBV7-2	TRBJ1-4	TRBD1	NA	TGTGCCAGCAGCTTAGCGACAGGGGGACTTCAAAAACTGTTTTTT	CASSLATGGLQKLFF
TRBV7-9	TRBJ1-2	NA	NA	TGTGCCAGCAGCTTCATTCCTAACTATGGCTACACCTTC	CASSFIPNYGYTF
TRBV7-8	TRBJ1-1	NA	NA	TGTGCCAGCAGCTTTCTCCGGGACACTGAAGCTTTCTTT	CASSFLRDTEAFF
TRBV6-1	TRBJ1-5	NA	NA	TGTGCCAGCAGTGGGGTGTGGGGGGGGCCCGTTTATCAGCCCCAGCATTTT	CASSGVWGGPVYQPQHF
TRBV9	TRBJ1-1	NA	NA	TGTGCCAGCAGCGTAGGGGAGGGGTTGGACACTGAAGCTTTCTTT	CASSVGEGLDTEAFF
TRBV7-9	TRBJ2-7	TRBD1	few	TGTGCCAGCAGCCCGGACAGGGGCCTCCGCTACGAGCAGTACTTC	CASSPDRGLRYEQYF
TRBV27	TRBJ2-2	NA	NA	TGTGCCAGCAGTGCGACAGTTCCCCCCGGGGAGCTGTTTTTT	CASSATVPPGELFF
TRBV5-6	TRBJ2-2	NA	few	TGTGCCAGCAGCTTGGTACAGGGCGACACCGGGGAGCTGTTTTTT	CASSLVQGDTGELFF
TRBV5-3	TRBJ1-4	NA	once	TGTGCCAGAAGCCCCCGGTCCCTTTCCCCAACTAATGAAAAACTGTTTTTT	CARSPRSLSPTNEKLFF
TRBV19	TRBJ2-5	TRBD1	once	TGTGCCAGTTCTACAGGGGTAGAGACCCAGTACTTC	CASSTGVETQYF
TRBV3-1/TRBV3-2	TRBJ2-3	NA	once	TGTGCCAGCAGCCGCCTTCTGCGGGGAGGAAGCTCAGATACGCAGTATTTT	CASSRLLRGGSSDTQYF
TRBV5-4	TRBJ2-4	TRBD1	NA	TGTGCCAGCAGCGCACAAACAGGGGGCTCTGTCAAAAACATTCAGTACTTC	CASSAQTGGSVKNIQYF
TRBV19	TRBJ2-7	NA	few	TGTGCCAGTAGTATCGCAGCGGGCTCCTACGAGCAGTACTTC	CASSIAAGSYEQYF
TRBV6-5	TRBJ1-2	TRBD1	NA	TGTGCCAGCAGTTACGTAACCGGGACAGGCGGCTACACCTTC	CASSYVTGTGGYTF
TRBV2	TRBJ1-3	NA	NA	TGTGCCAGCAGTGATTATGCAGGGAACTCTGGAAACACCATATATTTT	CASSDYAGNSGNTIYF